The 2 T cell receptor beta chains below come from one sample, sequenced in a study of cytomegalovirus exposure and HLA in healthy donors (dated by TCRdb to 2017 to 2019). Library preparation was by the immunoSEQ multiplex PCR assay. The source is immuneACCESS, and TCRdb retained only in-frame sequences with V and J called. Part of the clones is not carried over; for the studies checked, unresolved V genes explain less than half of this, and the remainder is unexplained. For this sample there are about 120,000 clones; approximately 90% appear just once. The ten largest clones take up 1.9% of the sample. The specimen sequenced was PBMCs. The receptors shown here come from a woman younger than 35 in good health and CMV-seronegative.

The chain uses TRBV28 and TRBJ1-2; D ambiguous. Trimming cost V 6 bases and J 4 bases, with 18 bases left between them. Germline loops: CDR1 MDHEN, CDR2 SYDVKM. The CDR3 has 15 amino acids. The CDR3 coding sequence is TGTGCCAGCAGCCGAGAGGTCGGGATGACCTATGGCTACACCTTC. Amino acids: CASSREVGMTYGYTF.

This clone was counted once. The chain couples TRBV11-2 to TRBJ2-2; 8 bases line up with TRBD2. J lost 6 bases, V lost 6 bases, and 6 bases had no gene match. There are 14 residues in the CDR3. CDR1 and CDR2 (germline): SGHAT, FQNNGV. The CDR3 loop reads CASSYTGGAGELFF. Here the CDR3 DNA reads TGTGCCAGCAGTTACACGGGGGGGGCCGGGGAGCTGTTTTTT.